This T cell receptor beta chain was identified during a study of blood T cell repertoires in COVID-19. Sequencing used immunoSEQ multiplex PCR; TCRdb keeps in-frame clones, though not all of them. The sample includes tens of thousands of clones, around 80% of them seen just once. Germline V lookup: CDR1 LGHDT, CDR2 YNNKEL (reference sequence). The CDR3 is 17 amino acids. J was trimmed by 2 bases and V by 5 bases; bases with no gene match: 6. V gene TRBV3-1 (or the pseudogene TRBV3-2) combines with J gene TRBJ2-1; TRBD2 matches at 13 bases. Specimen: peripheral blood. This sequence originates from a man between 65 and 80 years old who had recovered from COVID-19. In DNA, the CDR3 is TGTGCCAGCAGCTCAACTAGCGGGAGGGAAGCCTACAATGAGCAGTTCTTC. Translated, it gives CASSSTSGREAYNEQFF.